The 15 T cell receptor beta chains reported below all come from one sample, sequenced in a study of T cells after yellow fever vaccination (dated by TCRdb to about 2019). The method behind the library was 5' RACE. TCRdb shows the sequencer as Illumina HiSeq 2500. TCRdb applied fastp at Q25 and MiXCR to the public reads, then kept only in-frame beta chains. Each CDR3 protein gets just one entry, which takes the most common genes and DNA from the rows behind it. The sample yields 200,000 to 300,000 distinct CDR3 sequences; over 6.5% were counted once. 1% to 1.2% of the sample rests with the top ten. The intended sense of this specimen's treatment or condition label: live attenuated yellow fever vaccine strain. The sample was CD4+ T cells sorted from PBMCs, taken on the day of the yellow fever booster vaccination. These receptors came from a man aged 30-40 years who received the YFV17D yellow fever vaccine.

Ten or more counts support this clonotype. This chain joins TRBV25-1 and TRBJ2-5; D perhaps matches TRBD2 (5 bases). The CDR3 totals 13 residues. The V end was cut by 7 bases, the J end by 5 bases, with 14 bases between. Germline V gives CDR1 MGHDK, CDR2 SYGVNS. The CDR3 region has the DNA TGTGCCAGCAACTCGGTAGGCGGGGAGACCCAGTACTTC. The encoded protein is CASNSVGGETQYF.

This clonotype was seen only a few times. The CDR3 here is CASSLPGSYNEQFF. Written as DNA, the CDR3 is TGTGCCAGCAGCTTGCCAGGGTCCTACAATGAGCAGTTCTTC. The chain recombines TRBV7-2 with TRBJ2-1; D may be TRBD1 (5 bases). Per the germline V gene, CDR1 is SGHTA and CDR2 is FQGNSA. The CDR3 contains 14 residues. V lost 3 bases, J lost 1 base, and 7 bases lay in between.

The rearrangement joins TRBV18 to TRBJ1-1; TRBD1 is a possible D gene (5 bases). Germline CDR1 and CDR2: KGHSH and LQKENI. The CDR3 contains 14 residues. Trimming shortened V by 2 bases and J by 1 base, and 8 bases separated the two germline ends. The CDR3 loop reads CASSPRGANTEAFF. The CDR3 nucleotides are TGTGCCAGCTCACCAAGGGGTGCGAACACTGAAGCTTTCTTT.

The chain carries TRBV11-3 and TRBJ2-1; the D call may be TRBD1 or TRBD2 (5 bases each). Germline assignment: CDR1 SGHNT and CDR2 YENEEA. This CDR3 spans 14 amino acids. Trimming took 3 bases from V and 6 from J, leaving 12 bases between them. Here the CDR3 DNA reads TGTGCCAGCAGCTTTGGTGGGACCTCCAATGAGCAGTTCTTC. It codes for CASSFGGTSNEQFF.

This clonotype showed up just a few times. The chain links TRBV20-1 to TRBJ2-7; D not certain. The CDR3 runs 16 residues. Trimming removed 0 bases at V and 0 bases at J, with 15 bases between. Germline loops: CDR1 DFQATT, CDR2 SNEGSKA (reference sequence). The CDR3 loop is CSARDRRTFSSYEQYF. As DNA, the CDR3 is TGCAGTGCTAGAGACAGGCGAACTTTCAGCTCCTACGAGCAGTACTTC.

This clonotype has more than one count but fewer than ten. The chain uses TRBV7-2 and TRBJ2-5; D ambiguous. V lost 5 bases to trimming and J lost 8 bases, with 12 bases between them. CDR3 size: 12 residues. Looked up from germline, CDR1 is SGHTA and CDR2 is FQGNSA. Written as DNA, the CDR3 is TGTGCCAGCAGCCCCCTTGTGGTCACCCAGTACTTC. Its translation: CASSPLVVTQYF.

This clonotype has ten or more counts. The J gene is TRBJ2-1, the V gene TRBV28; 14 bases align to TRBD2. This CDR3 region has 15 residues. V dropped 4 bases and J dropped 7; count of bases not matched to a gene: 3. The germline V gene encodes CDR1 MDHEN and CDR2 SYDVKM. DNA for the CDR3: TGTGCCAGCAGTTCCGGGACTAGCGGGAGTAATGAGCAGTTCTTC. It specifies CASSSGTSGSNEQFF.

The CDR3, as DNA: TGTGCCAGCTCACCAAGCAGGGACGGTAACGAGCAGTACTTC. Protein sequence: CASSPSRDGNEQYF. The chain is built from TRBV18 and TRBJ2-7; possibly TRBD1 or TRBD2 for D (5 bases each). Looked up from germline, CDR1 is KGHSH and CDR2 is LQKENI. Trimming took 2 bases from V and 5 from J, leaving 13 bases between them. This CDR3 spans 14 amino acids. The full variable domain, with the rest looked up from reference TRBV18 and TRBJ2-7, is NAGVMQNPRHLVRRRGQEARLRCSPMKGHSHVYWYRQLPEEGLKFMVYLQKENIIDESGMPKERFSAEFPKEGPSILRIQQVVRGDSAAYFCASSPSRDGNEQYFGPGTRLTVT.

In this sample, this clonotype turned up many times. The chain links TRBV9 to TRBJ2-7; 11 nucleotides agree with TRBD2. CDR1 and CDR2 from the germline V gene are SGDLS and YYNGEE. The length of the CDR3 is 14 residues. With 5 bases clipped from V and 3 bases from J, the junction kept 4 bases outside the gene matches. The DNA of the CDR3 is TGTGCCAGCAGTAGGACTAGCGGGTACTACGAGCAGTACTTC. Its protein product is CASSRTSGYYEQYF. The variable domain in full, with the rest retrieved from reference TRBV9 and TRBJ2-7, is DSGVTQTPKHLITATGQRVTLRCSPRSGDLSVYWYQQSLDQGLQFLIQYYNGEERAKGNILERFSAQQFPDLHSELNLSSLELGDSALYFCASSRTSGYYEQYFGPGTRLTVT.

As for this clonotype: One end of the junction does not line up with germline, which may come from a read error. The V and J genes are TRBV25-1 and TRBJ2-2; D is unresolved. CDR1 and CDR2 (germline): MGHDK, SYGVNS. The CDR3 is 13 amino acids. CDR3 coding DNA: TGTCCCAGCAGCAGACAGAACACCGGGGAGCTGTTTTTT. This codes for CPSSRQNTGELFF.

J is TRBJ2-7 and V is TRBV5-1; the match to TRBD2 covers 10 bases. This CDR3 is built from 15 residues. The trim removed 4 bases at V and 2 bases at J, leaving 6 bases unmatched. The germline V gene has CDR1 SGHRS and CDR2 YFSETQ. The CDR3 here is CASSMLLAGAYEQYF. CDR3 nucleotides: TGCGCCAGCAGCATGCTCCTAGCGGGAGCCTACGAGCAGTACTTC. Based on the CDR3 plus reference TRBV5-1 and TRBJ2-7, the full variable domain is KAGVTQTPRYLIKTRGQQVTLSCSPISGHRSVSWYQQTPGQGLQFLFEYFSETQRNKGNFPGRFSGRQFSNSRSEMNVSTLELGDSALYLCASSMLLAGAYEQYFGPGTRLTVT.

The genes are TRBV11-1 and TRBJ2-7, with 13 positions matching TRBD2. CDR1 and CDR2 from the germline V gene are SGHAT and FQDESV (reference sequence). The CDR3 sequence is 18 residues long. Trimming removed 3 bases from V and 5 bases from J; junction bases left unmatched: 13. The CDR3 region is CASSLGLIRTSGRHEQYF. DNA for the CDR3: TGTGCCAGCAGCTTGGGCTTGATCCGGACTAGCGGGAGACACGAGCAGTACTTC.

J is TRBJ2-5 and V is TRBV7-9, with unresolved D. With 0 bases removed from V and 7 bases from J, the gap between germline ends came to 9 bases. Germline CDR1 is SEHNR and CDR2 is FQNEAQ (reference sequence). The length of the CDR3 is 13 residues. The CDR3 spells CASSLATDATQYF. The CDR3 nucleotides read TGTGCCAGCAGCTTAGCTACCGACGCGACCCAGTACTTC.

This clonotype was recorded at least ten times. The chain has TRBV5-1 and TRBJ2-5; 8 bases are shared with TRBD2. This CDR3 has 15 residues. V shed 4 bases, J shed 4 bases, and the junction held 9 bases outside the gene matches. Germline CDR1 is SGHRS and CDR2 is YFSETQ. The CDR3, as DNA: TGCGCCAGCAGCCCCGGGGGGGGCAGGGTAGAGACCCAGTACTTC. Its protein product is CASSPGGGRVETQYF.

The chain recombines TRBV5-1 with TRBJ2-1; 12 nucleotides align to TRBD2. The V segment lost 2 bases and the J segment 9 bases; nucleotides outside the gene matches: 9. The germline CDR1 and CDR2 sequences are SGHRS and YFSETQ. CDR3 size: 16 residues. The CDR3 nucleotides read TGCGCCAGCAGCTTAGCCCCTAGCGGGAGGGCCGGTGAGCAGTTCTTC. Protein sequence: CASSLAPSGRAGEQFF.